The next 27 T cell receptor beta chains were all read from a single sample in a study of blood T cell repertoires in COVID-19. Repertoires were generated with immunoSEQ multiplex PCR, while TCRdb's copy carries only in-frame clones and drops some. The table lists just under 70,000 clones, 75% to 90% of them singletons, with roughly 8.7% in the top ten. Material: peripheral blood. The receptors originated from a man aged 25 to 40 with acute or convalescent COVID-19.

V usage is TRBV28 and J usage is TRBJ1-5, with 8 nucleotides matching TRBD1. Germline V gene lookup returns CDR1 MDHEN and CDR2 SYDVKM. Trimming removed 5 bases from V and 1 base from J; junction bases left unmatched: 4. CDR3 size: 15 residues. Written as DNA, the CDR3 is TGTGCCAGCAGTACTCGACAGGGGAGCAATCAGCCCCAGCATTTT. This encodes CASSTRQGSNQPQHF. The whole variable domain, filled in from reference TRBV28 and TRBJ1-5, reads DVKVTQSSRYLVKRTGEKVFLECVQDMDHENMFWYRQDPGLGLRLIYFSYDVKMKEKGDIPEGYSVSREKKERFSLILESASTNQTSMYLCASSTRQGSNQPQHFGDGTRLSIL.

This clone was seen more than once but under ten times. The V gene is TRBV19, the J gene TRBJ1-2, with no clear D. Trimming took 3 bases from V and 3 from J, leaving 20 bases between them. Germline-derived CDR1 and CDR2 are LNHDA and SQIVND (reference sequence). The CDR3 runs to 17 residues. CDR3 bases: TGTGCCAGTAGTATCCTCCGTGGGAGTACAGTGGACTATGGCTACACCTTC. It specifies CASSILRGSTVDYGYTF.

The CDR3 DNA follows: TGTGCCAGCAGTTCTACCCTCTCTGGAAACACCATATATTTT. Its protein product is CASSSTLSGNTIYF. V and J are TRBV11-2 and TRBJ1-3; no reliable D call. CDR1 is SGHAT, CDR2 FQNNGV, per germline. The V end lost 6 bases, the J end lost 0 bases, and 9 bases lay between the germline ends. CDR3 length: 14 residues.

The chain carries TRBV24-1 and TRBJ2-2; TRBD2 might be the D (5 bases). V lost 0 bases, J lost 3 bases, and 7 bases lay in between. The CDR3 has 15 residues. The V gene's germline CDR1 is KGHDR and CDR2 SFDVKD. The CDR3 reads CATSDLLRDTGELFF. The CDR3 DNA sequence: TGTGCCACCAGTGATTTGCTGCGGGACACCGGGGAGCTGTTTTTT.

The chain employs TRBV28 and TRBJ1-2; TRBD1 matches at 8 bases. Germline CDR1 MDHEN, CDR2 SYDVKM. The CDR3 is made up of 15 amino acids. Trimming cost V 5 bases and J 8 bases; bases outside gene matches: 13. The CDR3 is CASSQMAGGARGYTF. The CDR3 DNA is TGTGCCAGCAGTCAAATGGCAGGGGGCGCCCGGGGCTACACCTTC.

V and J are TRBV29-1 and TRBJ2-3; TRBD1 matches 9 bases. Germline assignment: CDR1 SQVTM and CDR2 ANQGSEA. V was pared by 4 bases and J by 3 bases, with 5 bases of the junction left unmatched. This CDR3 has 14 residues. CDR3 protein: CSVVTTGGTDTQYF. In DNA, the CDR3 is TGCAGCGTTGTAACGACAGGGGGGACAGATACGCAGTATTTT.

The V call is TRBV20-1, the J call TRBJ2-7, with 8 bases fitting TRBD2. The CDR3 is 15 residues long. Per the germline V gene, CDR1 is DFQATT and CDR2 is SNEGSKA (reference sequence). Unmatched junction bases numbered 11, after V lost 3 bases and J lost 4 bases. In nucleotides, the CDR3 is TGCAGTGCTAGTGAATCGGGAGGGCCTAAGTACGAGCAGTACTTC. Translation: CSASESGGPKYEQYF.

The V call is TRBV15, the J call TRBJ2-3; 9 positions match TRBD1. V trimming: 0 bases; J trimming: 3 bases; junction bases outside the gene matches: 1. Germline V gives CDR1 LNHNV, CDR2 YYDKDF (reference sequence). The CDR3 totals 15 residues. The DNA of the CDR3 is TGTGCCACCAGCAGAGAGGACAGGGGAACAGATACGCAGTATTTT. Translating gives CATSREDRGTDTQYF.

The rearrangement uses TRBV30 and TRBJ1-1, with D unclear. Germline V gene lookup returns CDR1 GTSNPN and CDR2 SVGIG (reference sequence). V lost 4 bases to trimming and J lost 2 bases, with 14 bases between them. This CDR3 has 14 residues. In DNA form, the CDR3 reads TGTGCCTGGACCGCCGCTCGGGGTAACACTGAAGCTTTCTTT. It encodes CAWTAARGNTEAFF.

V and J are TRBV28 and TRBJ2-3, with 9 bases that match TRBD2. This CDR3 is built from 18 residues. Germline CDR1 MDHEN, CDR2 SYDVKM. The junction had 17 bases not matched to a gene; V was cut back by 8 bases and J by 2 bases. The DNA for the CDR3 is TGTGCCAGCCGGGTCGGACCGGGGACTAGCCTGCCCACAGATACGCAGTATTTT. This codes for CASRVGPGTSLPTDTQYF.

The chain has TRBV19 and TRBJ2-7; D is perhaps TRBD2 (5 bases). Trimming removed 0 bases at V and 10 bases at J, with 13 bases between. The germline V gene has CDR1 LNHDA and CDR2 SQIVND (reference sequence). The length of the CDR3 is 13 residues. The chain's CDR3 is CASSIDARAGQYF. Here the CDR3 DNA reads TGTGCCAGTAGTATAGATGCGCGGGCCGGCCAGTACTTC.

This rearrangement joins TRBV5-4 to TRBJ1-5, with 9 bases identical to TRBD1. The CDR3 has 15 amino acids. Germline loops: CDR1 SGHNT, CDR2 YYREEE (reference sequence). The V gene end was trimmed by 4 bases and the J gene end by 5 bases; junction bases not matched to a gene: 7. The CDR3 bases are TGTGCCAGCAGCCACGCCGGGACAGGGTATCAGCCCCAGCATTTT. Translating gives CASSHAGTGYQPQHF. The complete variable domain, with remaining parts taken from reference TRBV5-4 and TRBJ1-5, reads ETGVTQSPTHLIKTRGQQVTLRCSSQSGHNTVSWYQQALGQGPQFIFQYYREEENGRGNFPPRFSGLQFPNYSSELNVNALELDDSALYLCASSHAGTGYQPQHFGDGTRLSIL.

For this clone: At one boundary the junction diverges from the germline segment, which might be a read error. This chain links TRBV28 with TRBJ1-6, with D possibly matching TRBD1 (6 bases). The CDR3 spans 14 residues. Germline CDR1 MDHEN, CDR2 SYDVKM. The CDR3 coding sequence is TGTGCCAGCAGTTTTGCAGGGGAGTATTCATCCCTCCACTTT. Amino acids: CASSFAGEYSSLHF.

The chain uses TRBV9 and TRBJ2-2; possibly TRBD2 for D (6 bases). The CDR3 runs to 16 residues. Germline lookup yields CDR1 SGDLS and CDR2 YYNGEE. V was trimmed by 0 bases and J by 0 bases, leaving 9 bases between them. The CDR3, as DNA: TGTGCCAGCAGCGTAGGCGGGACCTCGAACACCGGGGAGCTGTTTTTT. Its protein product is CASSVGGTSNTGELFF.

The chain recombines TRBV6-4 with TRBJ2-1; 10 bases are shared with TRBD2. CDR3 length: 13 residues. Looked up from germline, CDR1 is MRHNA and CDR2 is SNTAGT. V shed 4 bases, J shed 6 bases, and the junction held 0 bases outside the gene matches. The CDR3 DNA reads TGTGCCAGCAGTGCTAGCGGGAGCAATGAGCAGTTCTTC. Protein sequence: CASSASGSNEQFF.

The V and J genes are TRBV7-9 and TRBJ2-2; D is perhaps TRBD1 (6 bases). The CDR3 extends over 14 amino acids. The germline gives CDR1 SEHNR, CDR2 FQNEAQ (reference sequence). V was cut by 4 bases and J by 3 bases, with 9 bases left in between. Here the CDR3 DNA reads TGTGCCAGCAGCTGGCAGGGGTACACCGGGGAGCTGTTTTTT. Protein product: CASSWQGYTGELFF.

The CDR3 region has the DNA TGTGCCAGCAGAGCCCGGGACAGGACCGGGGAGCTGTTTTTT. It codes for CASRARDRTGELFF. The V gene is TRBV2, the J gene TRBJ2-2; TRBD1 matches 8 bases. The CDR3 is 14 residues long. Trimming cost V 6 bases and J 5 bases; bases outside gene matches: 5. The germline gives CDR1 SNHLY, CDR2 FYNNEI.

The chain links TRBV30 to TRBJ1-1; D possibly corresponds to TRBD1 (6 bases). The CDR3 covers 14 residues. Germline loops: CDR1 GTSNPN, CDR2 SVGIG (reference sequence). The V gene lost 3 bases and the J gene lost 2 bases, with 13 bases spanning the gap. The CDR3 nucleotides read TGTGCCTGGAGGGGGGCTATAAGAAACACTGAAGCTTTCTTT. It is translated as CAWRGAIRNTEAFF.

The V and J genes are TRBV6-2 or TRBV6-3 and TRBJ2-1, with 8 bases identical to TRBD2. J gave up 3 bases and V 1 base, and 8 bases lay outside the gene matches. Germline V gives CDR1 MNHEY, CDR2 SVGEGT. The CDR3 contains 17 residues. CDR3 DNA sequence: TGTGCCAGCAGTTACTTAGCTTTAGCGGGGATCTACAATGAGCAGTTCTTC. Its protein is CASSYLALAGIYNEQFF.

The V and J genes are TRBV28 and TRBJ2-3, with 8 bases matching TRBD2. Germline CDR1 and CDR2: MDHEN and SYDVKM. J lost 0 bases, V lost 5 bases, and 7 bases had no gene match. This CDR3 is built from 16 residues. This chain's CDR3 is CASSHSGTPSTDTQYF. The CDR3 DNA reads as TGTGCCAGCAGTCATAGCGGGACTCCTAGCACAGATACGCAGTATTTT.

The chain joins TRBV29-1 to TRBJ2-1; D unclear. The CDR3 contains 8 residues. The germline V gene encodes CDR1 SQVTM and CDR2 ANQGSEA. The CDR3 loop is CGVNEQFF. The CDR3 DNA reads as TGCGGGGTCAATGAGCAGTTCTTC.

This clone has just a few counts. V and J are TRBV25-1 and TRBJ1-2, with 10 bases fitting TRBD1. This CDR3 comprises 14 residues. Germline V lookup: CDR1 MGHDK, CDR2 SYGVNS. V trimming: 4 bases; J trimming: 7 bases; junction bases outside the gene matches: 6. The CDR3 DNA follows: TGTGCCAGCAGTGTTGGGACAGGGGAGGGTGGCTACACCTTC. Protein: CASSVGTGEGGYTF.

The V and J genes are TRBV7-9 and TRBJ2-7, with D tentatively TRBD1 (6 bases). V lost 6 bases to trimming and J lost 2 bases, with 14 bases between them. This CDR3 region has 14 residues. Germline CDR1 reads SEHNR; CDR2 reads FQNEAQ (reference sequence). CDR3 in DNA: TGTGCCAGCAGTTACCGGGACACTACCTACGAGCAGTACTTC. It is translated as CASSYRDTTYEQYF.

The chain is built from TRBV9 and TRBJ2-3, with TRBD2 identical over 7 bases. V lost 8 bases and J lost 2; bases outside the gene matches: 8. Germline CDR1 SGDLS, CDR2 YYNGEE. The CDR3 has 14 residues. In DNA, the CDR3 is TGTGCCAGTTCTGCGGGGACTATCACAGATACGCAGTATTTT. Translating it yields CASSAGTITDTQYF.

The chain couples TRBV7-6 to TRBJ1-5, with no clear D. CDR3 length equals 16 residues. V was clipped by 1 base and J by 6 bases, with 16 bases between them. Looked up from germline, CDR1 is SGHVS and CDR2 is FNYEAQ. DNA of the CDR3: TGTGCCAGCAGCTTAGGGTCAGCCGGGGTGGGTCAGCCCCAGCATTTT. This encodes CASSLGSAGVGQPQHF. Together with reference TRBV7-6 and TRBJ1-5, the CDR3 gives the full variable domain: GAGVSQSPRYKVTKRGQDVALRCDPISGHVSLYWYRQALGQGPEFLTYFNYEAQQDKSGLPNDRFSAERPEGSISTLTIQRTEQRDSAMYRCASSLGSAGVGQPQHFGDGTRLSIL.

The genes are TRBV11-2 and TRBJ2-2; 8 positions match TRBD1. The junction had 16 bases not matched to a gene; V was cut back by 4 bases and J by 3 bases. The CDR3 extends over 19 amino acids. Germline assignment: CDR1 SGHAT and CDR2 FQNNGV. In nucleotides, the CDR3 is TGTGCCAGCAGCTCCATGGGGATTACCAGGGGGCCATACACCGGGGAGCTGTTTTTT. Translating gives CASSSMGITRGPYTGELFF.

V and J are TRBV6-2 or TRBV6-3 and TRBJ2-6; D may be TRBD1 (6 bases). The V end was cut by 6 bases, the J end by 5 bases, with 14 bases between. The length of the CDR3 is 15 residues. Germline CDR1 is MNHEY and CDR2 is SVGEGT. The CDR3 protein is CASSNTGSWANVLTF. CDR3 sequence (DNA): TGTGCCAGCAGCAATACAGGGAGCTGGGCCAACGTCCTGACTTTC.